This TCR beta chain was documented in a study of regulatory T cells in long-lasting Graves disease. This clonotype appeared many times. Time point defined: newly diagnosed GD, antithyroid drugs for less than 3 months. Preparation of the TCR library used RNA extracted from PBMCs. Investigators prepared the TCR beta libraries by applying iRepertoire HTBI primers and Arm-PCR of CDR3 regions. One entry per CDR3 protein results from TCRdb running MiXCR on the multiplex PCR reads. The table includes fewer than 550,000 distinct CDR3 sequences, roughly 17% detected once. These data also formed part of another study, on T cells in Graves' hyperthyroidism and ophthalmopathy. That investigation notes: It was uncontrolled infection, other autoimmune disease, pregnancy or lactation that excluded patients. In the analysis, a 13 V-J model separated ophthalmopathy from stable hyperthyroidism.

The receptor's source is a young woman with Graves disease. The source material was peripheral blood mononuclear cells (PBMCs), sampled at new diagnosis, from a patient treated with antithyroid drugs.

CDR3 DNA sequence: TGTGCCAGCAGTTTAGTCCGGGAGCAGTTCTTC. It encodes CASSLVREQFF. The chain recombines TRBV28 with TRBJ2-1, with unresolved D. The CDR3 length is 11 residues. V dropped 2 bases and J dropped 10 bases, with 6 bases sitting between them. From germline, CDR1 is MDHEN and CDR2 SYDVKM.